The 16 T cell receptor beta chains reported below all come from one sample, sequenced in a study of response to subunit inactivated influenza vaccine. One entry per CDR3 protein results from TCRdb running MiXCR on the RT-PCR reads. This repertoire shows about 700,000 distinct CDR3 sequences, less than 15% found once; its top ten account for 7.6%. The sample in question was PBMCs from blood, obtained 14 to 15 days before vaccination. The receptors come from a man in his fifties who received an inactivated influenza vaccine.

This clonotype was seen a handful of times. The V call is TRBV11-2, the J call TRBJ2-2; 7 bases agree with TRBD2. The CDR3 length is 18 residues. Unmatched junction bases numbered 13, after V lost 5 bases and J lost 1 base. Germline CDR1 SGHAT, CDR2 FQNNGV. The CDR3 region is CASSQGLGGTMNTGELFF. The CDR3 coding sequence is TGTGCCAGCAGCCAAGGACTCGGGGGGACCATGAACACCGGGGAGCTGTTTTTT.

This clonotype was picked up a small number of times. The rearrangement joins TRBV5-1 to TRBJ2-1; possibly TRBD1 for D (6 bases). The CDR3 contains 15 residues. Germline CDR1 SGHRS, CDR2 YFSETQ. V was pared by 4 bases and J by 8 bases, with 19 bases between. CDR3 region: CASSLRGVLPDEQFF. CDR3 sequence (DNA): TGCGCCAGCAGCCTCAGGGGAGTTCTGCCTGATGAGCAGTTCTTC.

The rearrangement joins TRBV7-9 to TRBJ1-2; 8 positions match TRBD1. Trimming took 4 bases from V and 4 from J; bases not matched to a gene: 8. Looked up from germline, CDR1 is SEHNR and CDR2 is FQNEAQ (reference sequence). This CDR3 has 15 amino acids. The CDR3 DNA follows: TGTGCCAGCAGCTCAGGGGGCGAGATCGGCTATGGCTACACCTTC. The encoded protein is CASSSGGEIGYGYTF.

This clonotype was picked up a small number of times. V gene TRBV7-2 combines with J gene TRBJ2-4; possibly TRBD2 for D (5 bases). The germline V gene encodes CDR1 SGHTA and CDR2 FQGNSA. The V gene lost 3 bases and the J gene lost 0 bases, with 9 bases spanning the gap. The CDR3 loop spans 15 amino acids. The CDR3 region is CASSFPGLAKNIQYF. The CDR3 DNA is TGTGCCAGCAGCTTCCCGGGATTAGCCAAAAACATTCAGTACTTC.

There are many counts of this clonotype. The chain recombines TRBV7-9 with TRBJ2-2, with D possibly being TRBD2 (5 bases). The V end was cut by 7 bases, the J end by 2 bases, with 14 bases between. The CDR3 is made up of 15 amino acids. CDR1 and CDR2 from the germline V gene are SEHNR and FQNEAQ (reference sequence). The CDR3 sequence: CASILDYTNTGELFF. The CDR3 DNA sequence: TGTGCCAGCATCCTCGACTACACAAACACCGGGGAGCTGTTTTTT.

This sequence joins TRBV7-2 and TRBJ2-4, with D unresolved. CDR3 length: 11 amino acids. V lost 3 bases to trimming and J lost 8 bases, with 5 bases between them. The germline V gene has CDR1 SGHTA and CDR2 FQGNSA. The CDR3 coding sequence is TGTGCCAGCAGCTTCGCGGACATTCAGTACTTC. The encoded protein is CASSFADIQYF.

This clonotype was seen only once. CDR3 in amino acids: CASSPVDRQETQYF. The CDR3 DNA sequence: TGTGCCAGCAGTCCGGTGGACAGGCAAGAGACCCAGTACTTC. V usage is TRBV6-2 or TRBV6-3 and J usage is TRBJ2-5, with 7 bases fitting TRBD1. V dropped 5 bases and J dropped 2; count of bases not matched to a gene: 5. The CDR3 extends over 14 amino acids. Germline CDR1 reads MNHEY; CDR2 reads SVGEGT.

V is TRBV9 and J is TRBJ2-2; a possible D gene is TRBD1 (6 bases). The CDR3 has 16 amino acids. Per germline, CDR1 SGDLS and CDR2 YYNGEE. V lost 0 bases to trimming and J lost 1 base, with 10 bases between them. The DNA of the CDR3 is TGTGCCAGCAGCGTAGCAACAGGGCTGAACACCGGGGAGCTGTTTTTT. Translated: CASSVATGLNTGELFF.

This sequence joins TRBV5-1 and TRBJ2-1, with a possible D match to TRBD2 (7 bases). The CDR3 consists of 14 residues. The V and J ends lost 7 bases and 15 bases respectively, with 26 bases between them. Germline CDR1 and CDR2: SGHRS and YFSETQ. The CDR3 DNA is TGCGCCAGCGCGGTGTCGGGGGGCACCTCATCCCCGTTCTTC. It codes for CASAVSGGTSSPFF.

The chain has TRBV7-8 and TRBJ2-5, with 10 bases that match TRBD1. Trimming took 4 bases from V and 1 from J; bases not matched to a gene: 9. Germline V gene sequence: CDR1 SGHVS, CDR2 FQNEAQ. CDR3 length: 17 residues. The CDR3 is CASSSNSRTGGQETQYF. The CDR3 DNA reads as TGTGCCAGCAGCTCAAATTCAAGGACAGGGGGCCAAGAGACCCAGTACTTC.

V usage is TRBV20-1 and J usage is TRBJ1-4; 7 nucleotides line up with TRBD1. Germline V gives CDR1 DFQATT, CDR2 SNEGSKA (reference sequence). The CDR3 contains 14 residues. Germline trimming cut 1 base from V and 7 bases from J; bases unmatched to any gene: 6. CDR3 residues: CSARAGGGGEKLFF. DNA for the CDR3: TGCAGTGCTAGAGCAGGAGGGGGCGGTGAAAAACTGTTTTTT.

A few counts support this clonotype. The V and J genes are TRBV6-5 and TRBJ2-7; possibly TRBD1 for D (5 bases). This CDR3 is 15 amino acids long. Between the trimmed V and J ends, which lost 2 bases and 0 bases, there was a span of 11 bases. CDR1 and CDR2 from the germline V gene are MNHEY and SVGAGI. CDR3 DNA sequence: TGTGCCAGCAGTTACGACAGTAGGAGCTCCTACGAGCAGTACTTC. Translation gives CASSYDSRSSYEQYF.

The sample holds many counts of this clonotype. The chain combines TRBV5-1 with TRBJ1-1; no clear D gene. Trimming shortened V by 0 bases and J by 1 base, and 7 bases separated the two germline ends. The CDR3 is 14 residues long. Germline V gives CDR1 SGHRS, CDR2 YFSETQ. CDR3 sequence (DNA): TGCGCCAGCAGCTTGGCCATGGGGAACACTGAAGCTTTCTTT. This codes for CASSLAMGNTEAFF.

In its sample, this clonotype was seen a few times. This chain uses TRBV11-2 with TRBJ1-6, with 7 bases aligning to TRBD1. CDR1 is SGHAT, CDR2 FQNNGV, per germline. J was trimmed by 17 bases and V by 4 bases; bases with no gene match: 8. The CDR3 covers 12 residues. In nucleotides, the CDR3 is TGTGCCAGCAGCTCTCAGGGACAGAGGGTCCACTTT. As protein: CASSSQGQRVHF.

This clonotype has more than one count but fewer than ten. The chain couples TRBV7-2 to TRBJ2-3; the D is unclear. The CDR3 is made up of 16 amino acids. Trimming cost V 2 bases and J 4 bases, with 16 bases left between them. CDR1 and CDR2 (germline): SGHTA, FQGNSA. CDR3 region: CASSLRSGFGPDTQYF. The CDR3 nucleotides are TGTGCCAGCAGCTTAAGGTCGGGTTTCGGTCCAGATACGCAGTATTTT.

In its sample, this clonotype was seen a few times. J is TRBJ2-1 and V is TRBV7-2; 11 bases fit TRBD1. Germline assignment: CDR1 SGHTA and CDR2 FQGNSA. CDR3 size: 16 residues. The V and J ends lost 3 bases and 9 bases, in that order; junction bases with no gene match: 10. For the CDR3, the DNA is TGTGCCAGCAGCTTTTCTCCGGGACAGGGGGGGCGTGAGCAGTTCTTC. Translation: CASSFSPGQGGREQFF.